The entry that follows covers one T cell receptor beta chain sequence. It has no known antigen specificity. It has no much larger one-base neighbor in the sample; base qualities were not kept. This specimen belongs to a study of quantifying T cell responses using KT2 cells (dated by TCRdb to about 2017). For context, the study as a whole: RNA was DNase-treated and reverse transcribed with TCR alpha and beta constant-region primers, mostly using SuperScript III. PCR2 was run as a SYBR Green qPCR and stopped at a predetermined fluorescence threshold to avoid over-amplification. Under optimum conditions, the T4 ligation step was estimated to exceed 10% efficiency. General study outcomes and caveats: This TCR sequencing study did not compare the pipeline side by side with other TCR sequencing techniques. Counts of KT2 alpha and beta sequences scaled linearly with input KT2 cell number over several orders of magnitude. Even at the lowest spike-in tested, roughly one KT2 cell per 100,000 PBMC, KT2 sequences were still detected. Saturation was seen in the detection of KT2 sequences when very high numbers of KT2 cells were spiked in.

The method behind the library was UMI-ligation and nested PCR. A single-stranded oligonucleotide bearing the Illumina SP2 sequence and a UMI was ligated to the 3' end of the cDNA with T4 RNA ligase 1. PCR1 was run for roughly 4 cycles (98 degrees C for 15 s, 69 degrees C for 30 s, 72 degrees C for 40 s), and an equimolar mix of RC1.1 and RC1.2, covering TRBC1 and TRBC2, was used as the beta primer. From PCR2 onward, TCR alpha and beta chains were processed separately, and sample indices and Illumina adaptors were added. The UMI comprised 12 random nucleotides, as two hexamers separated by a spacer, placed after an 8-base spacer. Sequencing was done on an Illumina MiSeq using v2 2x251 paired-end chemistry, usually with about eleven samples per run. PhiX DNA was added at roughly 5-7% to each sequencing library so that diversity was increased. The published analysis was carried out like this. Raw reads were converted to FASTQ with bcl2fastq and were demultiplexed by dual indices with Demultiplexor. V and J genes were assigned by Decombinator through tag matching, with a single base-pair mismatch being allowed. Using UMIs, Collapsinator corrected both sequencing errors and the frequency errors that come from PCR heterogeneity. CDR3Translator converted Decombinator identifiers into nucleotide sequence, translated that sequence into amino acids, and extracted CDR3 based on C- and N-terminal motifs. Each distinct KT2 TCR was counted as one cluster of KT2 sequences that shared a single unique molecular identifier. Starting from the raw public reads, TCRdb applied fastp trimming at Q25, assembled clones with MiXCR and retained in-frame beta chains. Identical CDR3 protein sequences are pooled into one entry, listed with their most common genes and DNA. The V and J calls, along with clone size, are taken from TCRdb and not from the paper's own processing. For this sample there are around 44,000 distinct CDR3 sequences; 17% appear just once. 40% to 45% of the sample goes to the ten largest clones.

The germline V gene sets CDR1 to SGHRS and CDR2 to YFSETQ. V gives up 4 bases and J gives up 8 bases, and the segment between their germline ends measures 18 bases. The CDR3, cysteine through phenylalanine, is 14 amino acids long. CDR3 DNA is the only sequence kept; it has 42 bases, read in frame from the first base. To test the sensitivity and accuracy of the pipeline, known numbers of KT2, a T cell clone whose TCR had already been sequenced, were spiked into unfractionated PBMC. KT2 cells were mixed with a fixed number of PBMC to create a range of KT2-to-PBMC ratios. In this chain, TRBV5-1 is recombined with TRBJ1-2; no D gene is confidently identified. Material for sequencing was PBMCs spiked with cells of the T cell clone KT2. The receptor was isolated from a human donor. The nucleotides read TGCGCCAGCAGCCGCACGTCGTGGGAGGGCGGCTACACCTTC. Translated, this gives CASSRTSWEGGYTF.